A single sample gave rise to the 26 T cell receptor beta chains below, sequenced in a study of T cell responses to AZD1222 COVID-19 vaccine. Only in-frame clones appear in the TCRdb table, and some are missing; sequencing was by immunoSEQ multiplex PCR. The sample yields about 130,000 clones, roughly 90% seen once. Sequences were derived from peripheral blood, sampled on day 0 of AZD1222 vaccination. The receptor source for this set is an adult in good health.

The CDR3, as DNA: TGTGCCACCAGTGACCGACAGGGGTTTAAGGTGCCCCTCCACTTT. It yields the protein CATSDRQGFKVPLHF. J is TRBJ1-6 and V is TRBV24-1; 8 bases are shared with TRBD1. The V segment lost 4 bases and the J segment 13 bases; nucleotides outside the gene matches: 11. Germline values: CDR1 KGHDR, CDR2 SFDVKD. The CDR3 runs to 15 residues.

The chain has TRBV5-1 and TRBJ1-2; a weak D match, TRBD1 (5 bases). This CDR3 is built from 14 residues. With 4 bases removed from V and 4 bases from J, the gap between germline ends came to 14 bases. Germline V gene data show CDR1 as SGHRS and CDR2 as YFSETQ. In DNA form, the CDR3 reads TGCGCCAGCAGCCCCGGCCCGGGGACCTATGGCTACACCTTC. It yields the protein CASSPGPGTYGYTF.

The rearrangement links TRBV28 to TRBJ2-1; 9 bases align to TRBD1. V gave up 6 bases and J gave up 3 bases; unmatched junction bases: 6. Germline CDR1 reads MDHEN; CDR2 reads SYDVKM. The length of the CDR3 is 15 residues. CDR3 amino acids: CASSSTGGNYNEQFF. The CDR3 nucleotides read TGTGCCAGCAGCTCCACAGGGGGCAACTACAATGAGCAGTTCTTC.

This chain connects TRBV19 to TRBJ1-4; D is unresolved. Germline-derived CDR1 and CDR2 are LNHDA and SQIVND (reference sequence). The CDR3 is made up of 12 amino acids. V shed 0 bases and J shed 13 bases, with 9 bases lying between them. The DNA of the CDR3 is TGTGCCAGTAGTATAGAGGATTCCGGACTGTTTTTT. It translates to CASSIEDSGLFF.

This chain links TRBV28 with TRBJ2-1; TRBD2 matches 9 bases. The CDR3 sequence is 16 residues long. The junction had 17 bases not matched to a gene; V was cut back by 7 bases and J by 10 bases. Germline loops: CDR1 MDHEN, CDR2 SYDVKM. CDR3 amino acids: CASTDKREVGAVEQFF. The CDR3 coding sequence is TGTGCCAGCACCGATAAGCGGGAGGTCGGCGCAGTCGAGCAGTTCTTC.

The gene calls are TRBV11-2 and TRBJ2-2, with 8 bases identical to TRBD2. J gave up 4 bases and V 1 base, and 11 bases lay outside the gene matches. The CDR3 sequence is 18 residues long. Germline assignment: CDR1 SGHAT and CDR2 FQNNGV. The CDR3 here is CASSLVRGRGDSTGELFF. CDR3 coding DNA: TGTGCCAGCAGCTTAGTAAGAGGGCGGGGGGATTCCACCGGGGAGCTGTTTTTT.

This clone appeared a single time. The rearrangement uses TRBV5-6 and TRBJ2-7; the match to TRBD1 covers 7 bases. With V trimmed by 7 bases and J by 1 base, 8 bases remained unmatched. This CDR3 region has 14 residues. Germline V gives CDR1 SGHDT, CDR2 YYEEEE. CDR3 nucleotides: TGTGCCAGCGGGGGACAGAAGAGGTCCTACGAGCAGTACTTC. Translating gives CASGGQKRSYEQYF.

The genes are TRBV10-2 and TRBJ2-7; D is ambiguous. V dropped 0 bases and J dropped 7 bases, with 10 bases sitting between them. The CDR3 spans 13 residues. Germline V CDR1 and CDR2: WSHSY, SAAADI. As DNA, the CDR3 is TGCGCCAGCAGTGAGTCGGCCCTTTGGGAGCAGTACTTC. It is translated as CASSESALWEQYF.

The J gene is TRBJ1-5, the V gene TRBV29-1, with D tentatively TRBD1 (5 bases). V shed 4 bases and J shed 4 bases, with 11 bases lying between them. CDR3 length: 13 amino acids. Germline-derived CDR1 and CDR2 are SQVTM and ANQGSEA. The CDR3 nucleotides read TGCAGCGTTGTTCAGGGAGGAAATCAGCCCCAGCATTTT. Translation: CSVVQGGNQPQHF.

The sample holds many counts of this clone. The chain uses TRBV29-1 and TRBJ2-6; D is ambiguous. The germline CDR1 and CDR2 sequences are SQVTM and ANQGSEA. V was cut by 4 bases and J by 0 bases, with 4 bases left in between. The CDR3 is 13 amino acids. In DNA, the CDR3 is TGCAGCGTTGTTCTCTCTGGGGCCAACGTCCTGACTTTC. Residues: CSVVLSGANVLTF.

This chain links TRBV20-1 with TRBJ2-3, with 11 nucleotides matching TRBD2. This CDR3 region has 13 residues. V lost 3 bases, J lost 4 bases, and 0 bases stayed unmatched. Germline V gene data show CDR1 as DFQATT and CDR2 as SNEGSKA (reference sequence). The CDR3: CSASSGGADTQYF. The CDR3 nucleotides read TGCAGTGCTAGTAGCGGGGGGGCAGATACGCAGTATTTT.

V is TRBV27 and J is TRBJ2-7; tentatively, D is TRBD2 (6 bases). Deletions cut 0 bases from V and 2 bases from J, with 14 bases between. The CDR3 consists of 16 residues. CDR1 and CDR2 (germline): MNHEY, SMNVEV (reference sequence). The CDR3 DNA is TGTGCCAGCAGTTTATCGGGTAGCGGCATAACCTACGAGCAGTACTTC. Its protein is CASSLSGSGITYEQYF.

The V gene is TRBV7-2, the J gene TRBJ2-1, with TRBD1 identical over 7 bases. Per the germline V gene, CDR1 is SGHTA and CDR2 is FQGNSA. The CDR3 covers 13 residues. Trimming cost V 6 bases and J 3 bases; bases outside gene matches: 2. The CDR3 here is CASSWDSYNEQFF. For the CDR3, the DNA is TGTGCCAGCAGTTGGGACAGCTACAATGAGCAGTTCTTC. Complete variable domain (other parts from reference TRBV7-2 and TRBJ2-1): GAGVSQSPSNKVTEKGKDVELRCDPISGHTALYWYRQSLGQGLEFLIYFQGNSAPDKSGLPSDRFSAERTGGSVSTLTIQRTQQEDSAVYLCASSWDSYNEQFFGPGTRLTVL.

The gene calls are TRBV6-2 or TRBV6-3 and TRBJ2-7; D not certain. V was trimmed by 4 bases and J by 1 base, leaving 11 bases between them. Germline CDR1 and CDR2: MNHEY and SVGEGT. This CDR3 comprises 14 residues. The CDR3 nucleotides read TGTGCCAGCAGTTGGCGGACGGAATCCTACGAGCAGTACTTC. Its translation is CASSWRTESYEQYF.

CDR3 DNA: TGCGCCAGCAGCTTGGTGGCTAGCGGGCCAGATACGCAGTATTTT. Its protein is CASSLVASGPDTQYF. The V gene is TRBV5-1, the J gene TRBJ2-3; 8 bases match TRBD2. The CDR3 length is 15 residues. Germline V gene sequence: CDR1 SGHRS, CDR2 YFSETQ. The ends lost 0 bases at V and 4 bases at J; junction bases unmatched: 4.

This chain links TRBV6-5 with TRBJ1-2; 10 nucleotides agree with TRBD1. CDR1 is MNHEY and CDR2 is SVGAGI in the germline V gene. This CDR3 is 14 amino acids long. V gave up 6 bases and J gave up 5 bases; unmatched junction bases: 6. The CDR3 DNA follows: TGTGCCAGCAGATTGACAGGGGGCGTTTATGGCTACACCTTC. Amino acid sequence: CASRLTGGVYGYTF.

The gene calls are TRBV7-9 and TRBJ1-1; TRBD1 might be the D (5 bases). Germline loops: CDR1 SEHNR, CDR2 FQNEAQ (reference sequence). Trimming took 5 bases from V and 0 from J, leaving 10 bases between them. CDR3 length: 14 amino acids. As DNA, the CDR3 is TGTGCCAGCAGCCCCGGGACGGTGAACACTGAAGCTTTCTTT. This sequence encodes CASSPGTVNTEAFF.

The chain has TRBV5-4 and TRBJ2-7; D might be TRBD1 (6 bases). Per the germline V gene, CDR1 is SGHNT and CDR2 is YYREEE (reference sequence). With 2 bases removed from V and 4 bases from J, the gap between germline ends came to 10 bases. This CDR3 has 13 amino acids. In nucleotides, the CDR3 is TGTGCCAGCAGCTTTCTTAGGGGGTACGAGCAGTACTTC. Protein sequence: CASSFLRGYEQYF.

CDR3 in amino acids: CASSLRSGTGNTIYF. As DNA, the CDR3 is TGTGCCAGCAGCTTACGTTCAGGGACAGGAAACACCATATATTTT. This chain links TRBV7-2 with TRBJ1-3; the D gene is possibly TRBD1 (6 bases). CDR1 and CDR2 from the germline V gene are SGHTA and FQGNSA. Trimming took 2 bases from V and 4 from J, leaving 12 bases between them. The CDR3 is 15 amino acids.

The chain recombines TRBV6-1 with TRBJ1-5, with D uncertain. The V end lost 2 bases, the J end lost 6 bases, and 11 bases lay between the germline ends. From germline, CDR1 is MNHNS and CDR2 SASEGT. The CDR3 has 14 residues. The CDR3 here is CASSERAAGQPQHF. CDR3 nucleotide sequence: TGTGCCAGCAGTGAAAGGGCAGCAGGTCAGCCCCAGCATTTT.

The chain has TRBV4-1 and TRBJ2-1; 10 positions agree with TRBD2. The CDR3 is made up of 16 amino acids. V gave up 0 bases and J gave up 3 bases; unmatched junction bases: 2. Per the germline V gene, CDR1 is MGHRA and CDR2 is YSYEKL. In nucleotides, the CDR3 is TGCGCCAGCAGCCAAGATGAGCGGGAGGGCTACAATGAGCAGTTCTTC. It yields the protein CASSQDEREGYNEQFF.

V usage is TRBV27 and J usage is TRBJ2-3, with 12 positions matching TRBD2. The germline gives CDR1 MNHEY, CDR2 SMNVEV (reference sequence). With 10 bases clipped from V and 4 bases from J, the junction kept 6 bases outside the gene matches. The CDR3 spans 14 residues. The DNA of the CDR3 is TGTGCCACCCGACTAGCGGGAGTATCAGATACGCAGTATTTT. Its protein is CATRLAGVSDTQYF.

The sample holds a few counts of this clone. The chain carries TRBV4-2 and TRBJ1-2, with TRBD1 matching 9 bases. The CDR3 sequence is 15 residues long. J lost 7 bases, V lost 0 bases, and 6 bases had no gene match. Germline values: CDR1 LGHNA, CDR2 YNFKEQ. Written as DNA, the CDR3 is TGTGCCAGCAGCCAAGATTACGGGGACAGGGCTGGCTACACCTTC. Translation: CASSQDYGDRAGYTF.

V gene TRBV7-9 combines with J gene TRBJ1-1, with D perhaps matching TRBD1 (5 bases). Trimming removed 3 bases from V and 1 base from J, with 12 bases in between. The CDR3 sequence is 15 residues long. Looked up from germline, CDR1 is SEHNR and CDR2 is FQNEAQ (reference sequence). CDR3 DNA: TGTGCCAGCAGCTTTAACAAGGGGCGGAACACTGAAGCTTTCTTT. Its translation: CASSFNKGRNTEAFF.

The rearrangement links TRBV5-1 to TRBJ2-4; 8 bases fit TRBD2. In germline, CDR1 is SGHRS, CDR2 YFSETQ. The CDR3 has 17 amino acids. J lost 3 bases, V lost 4 bases, and 12 bases had no gene match. The CDR3 DNA follows: TGCGCCAGCAGCCCGTCCGGGGGGGAGGGCGGCAAAAACATTCAGTACTTC. Protein: CASSPSGGEGGKNIQYF.

The chain combines TRBV24-1 with TRBJ2-3; 8 bases fit TRBD1. Germline CDR1 and CDR2: KGHDR and SFDVKD. With V trimmed by 7 bases and J by 0 bases, 5 bases remained unmatched. This CDR3 contains 15 residues. The CDR3 DNA follows: TGTGCCACCAGGGACAGGGAACAAAGCACAGATACGCAGTATTTT. Encoded protein: CATRDREQSTDTQYF.